This T cell receptor (beta chain) was found in a study of T cells in Graves' hyperthyroidism and ophthalmopathy. Regions amplified from RNA transcripts were the TCR beta CDR3 regions. HTBI primers were employed in a first-round RT-PCR of the TCR CDR3. Each CDR3 protein gets one entry after TCRdb re-called the multiplex PCR reads with MiXCR. The sample has approximately 690,000 distinct CDR3 sequences, roughly 20% seen once. Duration under 3 months, a NOSPECS grade of at least 4, and a Clinical Activity Score of at least 3 characterized the ophthalmopathy patients. This clonotype has just a few counts. The germline CDR1 and CDR2 sequences are ENHRY and SYGVKD. With V trimmed by 8 bases and J by 11 bases, 13 bases remained unmatched. CDR3 size: 15 residues.

This TCR was recovered from a young man with Graves' ophthalmopathy. V and J are TRBV10-3 and TRBJ1-6; 9 bases map to TRBD1. The sequencing sample was made of blood. CDR3 loop: CAIGSGDREKAPLHF. The CDR3 region has the DNA TGTGCCATCGGGAGCGGGGACAGGGAAAAGGCACCCCTCCACTTT.